This T cell receptor beta chain stems from a study of blood T cell repertoires in COVID-19. Methods used by the authors: How many nucleated cells were present was estimated from reference gene primer amplification. Repertoires were generated with immunoSEQ multiplex PCR, while TCRdb's copy carries only in-frame clones and drops some. The V and J calls and the clone size are those of that table, but D and trimming were determined from the DNA. The data hold some 330,000 clones, with around 92% observed a single time. V lost 5 bases and J lost 5; bases outside the gene matches: 9. The CDR3 has 15 amino acids. Looked up from germline, CDR1 is KGHSH and CDR2 is LQKENI.

The rearrangement uses TRBV18 and TRBJ1-5, with TRBD1 identical over 7 bases. The sequenced sample consisted of peripheral blood. This receptor was obtained from a woman in her twenties or thirties with COVID-19, enrolled during active disease. The CDR3 DNA is TGTGCCAGCTCAAGGACAGGTGCCGGGGATCAGCCCCAGCATTTT. Amino acids: CASSRTGAGDQPQHF.